These 17 T cell receptor beta chains were all obtained from the same sample, sequenced in a study of shared clonotypes between healthy human individuals. Data came from immunoSEQ multiplex PCR; TCRdb stores just in-frame clones and leaves some out. The table includes hundreds of thousands of clones, around 96% detected once. The sequencing input was naive CD4+ T cells sorted from blood. Subset noted: CD45RA+ positively selected. These TCRs come from a woman in her twenties or thirties in good health.

This clone was seen a single time. The gene calls are TRBV27 and TRBJ2-7; 10 bases are shared with TRBD2. Germline V gene lookup returns CDR1 MNHEY and CDR2 SMNVEV (reference sequence). The CDR3 is made up of 14 amino acids. V lost 5 bases, J lost 9 bases, and 10 bases stayed unmatched. The CDR3 region has the DNA TGTGCCAGCAGTAGACCCTCTAGCGGGAGAGGGCAGTACTTC. Translating it yields CASSRPSSGRGQYF.

The CDR3 here is CASSSGQGGHTEAFF. The CDR3 DNA reads TGTGCCAGCAGCTCCGGACAGGGAGGGCACACTGAAGCTTTCTTT. The chain recombines TRBV5-4 with TRBJ1-1, with TRBD1 matching over 8 bases. This CDR3 comprises 15 residues. CDR1 is SGHNT, CDR2 YYREEE, per germline (reference sequence). Germline trimming cut 3 bases from V and 3 bases from J; bases unmatched to any gene: 7.

This CDR3 is CAWSTGATYEQYF. As DNA, the CDR3 is TGTGCCTGGAGTACCGGGGCAACCTACGAGCAGTACTTC. This sequence joins TRBV30 and TRBJ2-7; the D call may be TRBD1 or TRBD2 (5 bases each). The CDR3 consists of 13 residues. Germline loops: CDR1 GTSNPN, CDR2 SVGIG (reference sequence). V was pared by 2 bases and J by 2 bases, with 10 bases between.

As concerns this clone: The conserved phenylalanine or tryptophan normally closing the CDR3 is absent here, so this likely arose from a read error. Because the CDR3's place on the DNA is in doubt, the DNA is left out and the CDR3 is given as listed by TCRdb. V and J are TRBV9 and TRBJ1-5. CDR1 is SGDLS, CDR2 YYNGEE, per germline. Counting both end residues, the CDR3 totals 15 amino acids. CDR3 sequence: CASSVNDSGAGPCNI.

This chain joins TRBV6-6 and TRBJ2-7; D is ambiguous. The V end was cut by 5 bases, the J end by 5 bases, with 10 bases between. Germline V gene sequence: CDR1 MNHNY, CDR2 SVGAGI (reference sequence). CDR3 length: 12 amino acids. CDR3 bases: TGTGCCAGCAGTCGATTCGGTGACGAGCAGTACTTC. Amino acid sequence: CASSRFGDEQYF.

This chain joins TRBV28 and TRBJ2-7; 7 nucleotides align to TRBD1. This CDR3 spans 13 amino acids. Germline values: CDR1 MDHEN, CDR2 SYDVKM. V was clipped by 6 bases and J by 4 bases; unmatched bases: 6. The CDR3 is CASRVGTVYEQYF. CDR3 in DNA: TGTGCCAGCAGGGTCGGGACAGTATACGAGCAGTACTTC.

The V and J genes are TRBV27 and TRBJ2-7; weak D call: TRBD1 (6 bases). Germline values: CDR1 MNHEY, CDR2 SMNVEV (reference sequence). V was clipped by 5 bases and J by 4 bases, with 15 bases between them. This CDR3 is built from 14 residues. The CDR3 nucleotides read TGTGCCAGCAGTCCTCACAGGGTCGGGTACGAGCAGTACTTC. It translates to CASSPHRVGYEQYF.

The V call is TRBV7-8, the J call TRBJ2-5; 9 bases are shared with TRBD2. The CDR3 contains 16 residues. Per germline, CDR1 SGHVS and CDR2 FQNEAQ. V was pared by 1 base and J by 2 bases, with 5 bases of the junction left unmatched. CDR3 protein: CASSLVAGGEQETQYF. CDR3 DNA sequence: TGTGCCAGCAGCTTAGTGGCGGGAGGGGAACAAGAGACCCAGTACTTC.

The chain uses TRBV27 and TRBJ2-7, with TRBD1 identical over 10 bases. Germline V CDR1 and CDR2: MNHEY, SMNVEV (reference sequence). J was trimmed by 3 bases and V by 5 bases; bases with no gene match: 4. The CDR3 has 14 residues. This CDR3 is CASSIRDRGYEQYF. The DNA for the CDR3 is TGTGCCAGCAGTATCCGGGACAGGGGCTACGAGCAGTACTTC.

The chain carries TRBV5-1 and TRBJ2-1, with 7 bases identical to TRBD2. V shed 0 bases and J 4 bases; nucleotides not matched to a gene: 7. The germline CDR1 and CDR2 sequences are SGHRS and YFSETQ. CDR3 size: 16 residues. The DNA for the CDR3 is TGCGCCAGCAGCTTGGTCGGGGGAGGGACGTACAATGAGCAGTTCTTC. It yields the protein CASSLVGGGTYNEQFF.

The CDR3 nucleotides are TGTGCCAGTATTAGCGAGGGGGCGCCGGGAAACACCATATATTTT. Its protein is CASISEGAPGNTIYF. The rearrangement joins TRBV19 to TRBJ1-3, with 7 nucleotides matching TRBD1. J lost 4 bases, V lost 7 bases, and 10 bases had no gene match. This CDR3 is built from 15 residues. Germline-derived CDR1 and CDR2 are LNHDA and SQIVND (reference sequence).

This clone was seen just once. The CDR3 reads CASSDRGRGYGYTF. In DNA, the CDR3 is TGTGCCAGCAGTGACAGGGGGCGTGGGTATGGCTACACCTTC. This chain connects TRBV28 to TRBJ1-2; 10 bases are a match to TRBD1. This CDR3 spans 14 amino acids. V was pared by 5 bases and J by 5 bases, with 5 bases of the junction left unmatched. Germline values: CDR1 MDHEN, CDR2 SYDVKM.

The rearrangement links TRBV5-1 to TRBJ1-2; 8 bases line up with TRBD1. V was pared by 0 bases and J by 6 bases, with 4 bases of the junction left unmatched. Per the germline V gene, CDR1 is SGHRS and CDR2 is YFSETQ. The CDR3 consists of 14 residues. The CDR3 nucleotides are TGCGCCAGCAGCTTGGGGGGGACAGGTGATGGCTACACCTTC. Encoded protein: CASSLGGTGDGYTF.

The rearrangement links TRBV11-3 to TRBJ2-1; 12 positions match TRBD2. The CDR3 runs 15 residues. Unmatched junction bases numbered 3, after V lost 4 bases and J lost 5 bases. Germline V gene lookup returns CDR1 SGHNT and CDR2 YENEEA. The CDR3 reads CASSSRTSGNNEQFF. The CDR3 coding sequence is TGTGCCAGCAGCTCCCGGACTAGCGGGAACAATGAGCAGTTCTTC. Together with reference TRBV11-3 and TRBJ2-1, the CDR3 gives the full variable domain: EAGVVQSPRYKIIEKKQPVAFWCNPISGHNTLYWYLQNLGQGPELLIRYENEEAVDDSQLPKDRFSAERLKGVDSTLKIQPAELGDSAVYLCASSSRTSGNNEQFFGPGTRLTVL.

This clone was observed a single time. The rearrangement joins TRBV7-9 to TRBJ2-2, with 7 bases lining up with TRBD2. The CDR3 extends over 15 amino acids. With 2 bases clipped from V and 1 base from J, the junction kept 1 base outside the gene matches. In germline, CDR1 is SEHNR, CDR2 FQNEAQ (reference sequence). Here the CDR3 reads CASSLKRENTGELFF. The DNA of the CDR3 is TGTGCCAGCAGCTTAAAGCGGGAGAACACCGGGGAGCTGTTTTTT.

V is TRBV5-4 and J is TRBJ2-3; D tentatively fits TRBD1 or TRBD2 (5 bases each). Trimming took 2 bases from V and 3 from J, leaving 10 bases between them. Germline V lookup: CDR1 SGHNT, CDR2 YYREEE (reference sequence). This CDR3 comprises 14 residues. The DNA of the CDR3 is TGTGCCAGCAGCTTAAAGGGGACGACAGATACGCAGTATTTT. Its protein is CASSLKGTTDTQYF. The full variable domain, completed using reference TRBV5-4 and TRBJ2-3, is ETGVTQSPTHLIKTRGQQVTLRCSSQSGHNTVSWYQQALGQGPQFIFQYYREEENGRGNFPPRFSGLQFPNYSSELNVNALELDDSALYLCASSLKGTTDTQYFGPGTRLTVL.

This chain connects TRBV13 to TRBJ2-7; 12 bases fit TRBD1. The junction had 6 bases not matched to a gene; V was cut back by 3 bases and J by 6 bases. Germline V CDR1 and CDR2: PRHDT, FYEKMQ (reference sequence). The CDR3 is made up of 15 amino acids. Here the CDR3 DNA reads TGTGCCAGCAGCTTCCTGGGACAGGGGGCAGTCGAGCAGTACTTC. This encodes CASSFLGQGAVEQYF.